This TCR beta chain was captured in a study of human T cells and chemical hapten exposure. TCRdb passed the RACE reads through MiXCR, listing each CDR3 protein once. This sample yields 240,000 or so distinct CDR3 sequences, of which roughly 8.9% are seen a single time; about 2.1% belongs to the top ten. Germline V lookup: CDR1 SGHTA, CDR2 FQGNSA. This CDR3 is 13 amino acids long. Trimming took off 1 base at V and 3 bases at J, with 5 bases between the two ends. This clonotype appeared many times. Time point given: pre-sensitization, week 0. Treatment reported: therapeutic diphenylcyclopropenone sensitization with weekly scalp DPC. Participating donors were patients with alopecia, aged 18 to 70 years, considered appropriate candidates for DPC.

The TCR sequence derives from a woman in her 40s with alopecia areata. Some clones in this sample may be carry-over from other donors' samples. The sample in question was whole blood, obtained in connection with sensitization to the hapten diphenylcyclopropenone (DPC). V and J are TRBV7-2 and TRBJ2-3; D unresolved. CDR3 region: CASSLGITDTQYF. In nucleotides, the CDR3 is TGTGCCAGCAGCTTAGGCATAACAGATACGCAGTATTTT.